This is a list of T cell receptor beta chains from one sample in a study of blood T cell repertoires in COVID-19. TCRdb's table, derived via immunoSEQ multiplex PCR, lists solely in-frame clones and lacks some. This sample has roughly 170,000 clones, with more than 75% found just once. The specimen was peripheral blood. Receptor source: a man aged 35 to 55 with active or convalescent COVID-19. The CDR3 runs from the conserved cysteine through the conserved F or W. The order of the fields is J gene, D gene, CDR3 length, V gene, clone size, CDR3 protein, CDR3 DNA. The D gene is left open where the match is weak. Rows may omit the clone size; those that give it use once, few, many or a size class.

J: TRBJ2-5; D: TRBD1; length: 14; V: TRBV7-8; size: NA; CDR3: CASSPDRGRETQYF; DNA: TGTGCCAGCAGCCCGGACAGGGGAAGGGAGACCCAGTACTTC
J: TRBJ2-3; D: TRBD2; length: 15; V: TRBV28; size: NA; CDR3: CASSFSRGGADTQYF; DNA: TGTGCCAGCAGTTTTTCTCGGGGGGGGGCAGATACGCAGTATTTT
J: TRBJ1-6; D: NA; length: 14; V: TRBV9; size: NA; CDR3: CASSVGSDNSPLHF; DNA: TGTGCCAGCAGCGTAGGGTCGGATAATTCACCCCTCCACTTT
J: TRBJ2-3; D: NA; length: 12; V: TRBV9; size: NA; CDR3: CASSPQIDTQYF; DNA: TGTGCCAGCAGCCCTCAGATAGATACGCAGTATTTT
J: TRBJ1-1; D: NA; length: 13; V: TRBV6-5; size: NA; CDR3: CASSRQSGTEAFF; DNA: TGTGCCAGCAGCCGACAGAGTGGGACTGAAGCTTTCTTT
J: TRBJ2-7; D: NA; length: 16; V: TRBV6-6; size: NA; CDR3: CASSYGGRGYLDEQYF; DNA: TGTGCCAGCAGTTATGGTGGCAGGGGTTATCTGGACGAGCAGTACTTC
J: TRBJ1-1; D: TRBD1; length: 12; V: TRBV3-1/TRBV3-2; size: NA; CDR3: CASSLRTGEAFF; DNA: TGTGCCAGCAGCCTAAGGACAGGTGAAGCTTTCTTT
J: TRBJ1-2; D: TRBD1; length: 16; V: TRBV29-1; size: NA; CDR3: CSVEKRDRGNNYGYTF; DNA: TGCAGCGTTGAAAAGAGGGACAGGGGGAATAACTATGGCTACACCTTC
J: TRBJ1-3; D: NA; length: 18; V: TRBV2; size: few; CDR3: CASSERGREPLSGNTIYF; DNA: TGTGCCAGCAGTGAGCGAGGACGGGAACCGCTCTCTGGAAACACCATATATTTT
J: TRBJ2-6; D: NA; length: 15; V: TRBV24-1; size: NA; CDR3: CATSDSTKGANVLTF; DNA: TGTGCCACCAGTGATTCCACTAAAGGGGCCAACGTCCTGACTTTC
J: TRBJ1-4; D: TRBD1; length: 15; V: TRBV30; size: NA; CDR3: CAWSYKTGGNEKLFF; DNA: TGTGCCTGGAGTTACAAGACAGGGGGTAATGAAAAACTGTTTTTT
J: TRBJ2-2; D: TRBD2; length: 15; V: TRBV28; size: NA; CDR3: CASSKRLAGAGELFF; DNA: TGTGCCAGTAGTAAGAGACTAGCGGGGGCCGGGGAGCTGTTTTTT
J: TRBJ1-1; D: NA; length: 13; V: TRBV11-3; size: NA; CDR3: CASSPGVATEAFF; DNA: TGTGCCAGCAGCCCAGGGGTTGCCACTGAAGCTTTCTTT
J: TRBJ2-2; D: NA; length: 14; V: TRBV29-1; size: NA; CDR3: CSVELAISTGELFF; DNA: TGCAGCGTTGAACTAGCCATTTCCACCGGGGAGCTGTTTTTT
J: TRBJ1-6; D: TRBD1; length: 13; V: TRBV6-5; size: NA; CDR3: CASSFYRGSPLHF; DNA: TGTGCCAGCAGTTTTTACAGGGGGTCACCCCTCCACTTT
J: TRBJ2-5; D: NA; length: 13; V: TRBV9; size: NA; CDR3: CASSLSGEETQYF; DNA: TGTGCCAGCAGTCTTTCCGGGGAAGAGACCCAGTACTTC
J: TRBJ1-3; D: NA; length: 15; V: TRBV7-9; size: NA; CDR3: CASSLWGGTGNTIYF; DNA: TGTGCCAGCAGCTTATGGGGGGGCACAGGAAACACCATATATTTT
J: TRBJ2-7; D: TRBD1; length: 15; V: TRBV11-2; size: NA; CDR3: CASSLDSGTGGEQYF; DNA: TGTGCCAGCAGCTTAGATTCGGGGACAGGGGGAGAGCAGTACTTC
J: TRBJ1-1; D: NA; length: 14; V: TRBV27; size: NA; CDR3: CASRPLAQNTEAFF; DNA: TGTGCCAGCAGACCCCTGGCTCAGAACACTGAAGCTTTCTTT
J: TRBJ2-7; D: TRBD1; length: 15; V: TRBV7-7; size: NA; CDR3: CASSLGTGGYDEQYF; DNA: TGTGCTAGCAGCTTAGGGACAGGGGGCTACGACGAGCAGTACTTC
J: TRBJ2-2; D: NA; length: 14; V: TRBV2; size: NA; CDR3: CASRTGRSTGELFF; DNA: TGTGCCAGCAGGACAGGGAGGAGCACCGGGGAGCTGTTTTTT
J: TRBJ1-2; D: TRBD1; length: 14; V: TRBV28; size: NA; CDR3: CASRNQGQGGGYTF; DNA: TGTGCCAGCAGAAACCAGGGACAGGGAGGTGGCTACACCTTC
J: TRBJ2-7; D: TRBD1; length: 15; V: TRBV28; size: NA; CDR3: CATRFGGQGSYEQYF; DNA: TGTGCAACAAGATTTGGGGGACAGGGGTCCTACGAGCAGTACTTC
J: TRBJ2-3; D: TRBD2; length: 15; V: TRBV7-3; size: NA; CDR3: CASSLLAGGTDTQYF; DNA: TGTGCCAGCAGCCTTCTAGCGGGGGGCACAGATACGCAGTATTTT
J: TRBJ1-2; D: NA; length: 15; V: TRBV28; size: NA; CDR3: CASSSLDSSNYGYTF; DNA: TGTGCCAGCAGTTCCCTGGACAGTTCTAACTATGGCTACACCTTC
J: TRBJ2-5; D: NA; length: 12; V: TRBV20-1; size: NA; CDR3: CSASYSQETQYF; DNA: TGCAGTGCTAGTTATTCCCAAGAGACCCAGTACTTC
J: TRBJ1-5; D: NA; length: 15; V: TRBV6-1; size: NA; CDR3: CASSETEGRNQPQHF; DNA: TGTGCCAGCAGTGAAACGGAGGGTAGGAATCAGCCCCAGCATTTT
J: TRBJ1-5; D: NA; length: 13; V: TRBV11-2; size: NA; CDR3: CASSLAGGQPQHF; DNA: TGTGCCAGCAGCTTAGCCGGGGGTCAGCCCCAGCATTTT
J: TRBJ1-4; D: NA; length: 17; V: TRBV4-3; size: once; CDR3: CASSQEQGRATNEKLFF; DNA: TGCGCCAGCAGCCAAGAGCAGGGGCGAGCAACTAATGAAAAACTGTTTTTT
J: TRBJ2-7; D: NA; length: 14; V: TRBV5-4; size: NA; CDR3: CASSLDSGTYEQYF; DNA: TGTGCCAGCAGCTTGGATTCAGGAACCTACGAGCAGTACTTC
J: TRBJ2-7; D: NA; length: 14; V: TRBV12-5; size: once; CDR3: CASGQEVGAGEQYF; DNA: TGTGCTAGTGGGCAAGAGGTGGGGGCCGGGGAGCAGTACTTC
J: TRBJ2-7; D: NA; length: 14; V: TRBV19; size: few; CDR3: CASSISAGYYEQYF; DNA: TGTGCCAGTAGTATAAGCGCTGGCTACTACGAGCAGTACTTC
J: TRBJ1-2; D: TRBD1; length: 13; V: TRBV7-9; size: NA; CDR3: CASSPPGGGGYTF; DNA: TGTGCCAGCAGCCCCCCAGGGGGCGGTGGCTACACCTTC
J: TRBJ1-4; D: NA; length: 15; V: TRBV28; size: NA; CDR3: CASCWFGATNEKLFF; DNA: TGTGCCAGCTGCTGGTTTGGGGCCACTAATGAAAAACTGTTTTTT
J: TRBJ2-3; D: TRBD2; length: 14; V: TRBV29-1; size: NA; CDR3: CSGGTSGVQDTQYF; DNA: TGCAGCGGTGGGACTAGCGGGGTTCAAGATACGCAGTATTTT
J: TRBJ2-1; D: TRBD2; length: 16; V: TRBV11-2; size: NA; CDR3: CASSLGGTSGAHEQFF; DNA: TGTGCCAGCAGCTTAGGGGGGACTAGCGGGGCCCATGAGCAGTTCTTC
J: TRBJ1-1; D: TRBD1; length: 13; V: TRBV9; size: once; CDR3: CASSGGGVSEAFF; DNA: TGTGCCAGCAGCGGAGGGGGCGTCAGTGAAGCTTTCTTT
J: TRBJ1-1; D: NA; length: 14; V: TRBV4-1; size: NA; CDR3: CASSQRNLNTEAFF; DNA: TGCGCCAGCAGCCAGAGGAACCTGAACACTGAAGCTTTCTTT
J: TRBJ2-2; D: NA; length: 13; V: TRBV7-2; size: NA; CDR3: CASSPRVNGELFF; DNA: TGTGCCAGCAGCCCGAGGGTGAACGGGGAGCTGTTTTTT
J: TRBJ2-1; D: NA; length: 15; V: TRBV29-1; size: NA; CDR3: CSVGAGFLGDNEQFF; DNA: TGCAGCGTTGGAGCAGGGTTCTTGGGTGACAATGAGCAGTTCTTC